These 28 T cell receptor beta chains share one sample of origin, sequenced in a study of blood T cells in healthy people across ages. A sample-barcoded 5' primer and a J-beta primer mix were used in a second PCR of about 6 to 11 cycles. MiXCR was run by TCRdb on the 5' RACE reads, yielding one entry per CDR3 protein. The data hold around 1.5 million distinct CDR3 sequences, with approximately 59% observed a single time. Sample: blood. All receptors derive from a man in his late teens or twenties in good health.

In this sample, this clonotype turned up a few times. The chain combines TRBV29-1 with TRBJ2-5, with D uncertain. Looked up from germline, CDR1 is SQVTM and CDR2 is ANQGSEA. Trimming stripped 6 bases from V and 3 bases from J, with 11 bases between. The CDR3 consists of 12 residues. Here the CDR3 DNA reads TGCAGCGTACACTACCGGGAAGAGACCCAGTACTTC. This codes for CSVHYREETQYF. Complete variable domain (other parts from reference TRBV29-1 and TRBJ2-5): SAVISQKPSRDICQRGTSLTIQCQVDSQVTMMFWYRQQPGQSLTLIATANQGSEATYESGFVIDKFPISRPNLTFSTLTVSNMSPEDSSIYLCSVHYREETQYFGPGTRLLVL.

A note on this clonotype: At one end, the junction sequence differs from germline, possibly due to a read error. The rearrangement links TRBV7-6 to TRBJ2-6; maybe TRBD1 (6 bases). The CDR3 has 15 residues. Germline values: CDR1 SGHVS, CDR2 FNYEAQ. The CDR3 region is CASGFEGVGANVLTF. DNA of the CDR3: TGTGCCAGCGGCTTCGAGGGGGTCGGGGCCAACGTCCTGACTTTC.

The V and J genes are TRBV20-1 and TRBJ2-1; 9 bases fit TRBD2. Germline V lookup: CDR1 DFQATT, CDR2 SNEGSKA (reference sequence). This CDR3 comprises 15 residues. V trimming: 5 bases; J trimming: 7 bases; junction bases outside the gene matches: 12. The CDR3 is CSAGIGSGSKNEQFF. In nucleotides, the CDR3 is TGCAGTGCTGGGATAGGTAGCGGGAGTAAAAATGAGCAGTTCTTC.

The chain uses TRBV20-1 and TRBJ1-4; D not certain. Germline loops: CDR1 DFQATT, CDR2 SNEGSKA (reference sequence). V was pared by 3 bases and J by 0 bases, with 5 bases between. This CDR3 has 13 residues. The CDR3 reads CSASSATNEKLFF. The CDR3 DNA follows: TGCAGTGCTAGTAGTGCAACTAATGAAAAACTGTTTTTT.

This rearrangement joins TRBV9 to TRBJ1-2; possible D gene TRBD1, 6 bases. V gave up 3 bases and J gave up 1 base, with 13 bases separating them. Germline CDR1 and CDR2: SGDLS and YYNGEE. CDR3 length: 15 amino acids. The CDR3 protein is CASSGDRNLNYGYTF. CDR3 in DNA: TGTGCCAGCAGCGGCGACAGGAACCTTAACTATGGCTACACCTTC.

This chain connects TRBV6-2 or TRBV6-3 to TRBJ2-7, with 7 bases aligning to TRBD1. CDR3 length: 18 amino acids. The V and J ends lost 2 bases and 2 bases, in that order; junction bases with no gene match: 15. The germline V gene has CDR1 MNHEY and CDR2 SVGEGT. The CDR3 region is CASSYAVYRDSKAYEQYF. The CDR3 bases are TGTGCCAGCAGTTACGCGGTCTACCGGGACAGCAAAGCCTACGAGCAGTACTTC.

The gene calls are TRBV6-6 and TRBJ2-5; no definite D call. The J call is doubtful: the DNA matches TRBJ2-7 better. CDR3 length equals 14 residues. Germline CDR1 MNHNY, CDR2 SVGAGI (reference sequence). CDR3 coding DNA: TGTGCCAGCAGTTCTCGACTGGTTCTGTACGAGCAGTACTTC. Translating it yields CASSSRLVLYEQYF.

The genes are TRBV12-3 or TRBV12-4 and TRBJ2-7; TRBD1 matches at 7 bases. V lost 5 bases and J lost 4; bases outside the gene matches: 14. There are 16 residues in the CDR3. The CDR3 nucleotides read TGTGCCAGCAGTCAACTGGGACAGCCTCTAGATTACGAGCAGTACTTC. Its translation: CASSQLGQPLDYEQYF.

The V and J genes are TRBV5-1 and TRBJ2-1, with a weak D call TRBD1 (5 bases). Germline V gene lookup returns CDR1 SGHRS and CDR2 YFSETQ. This CDR3 has 17 residues. Trimming shortened V by 3 bases and J by 4 bases, and 20 bases separated the two germline ends. Here the CDR3 DNA reads TGCGCCAGCAGCTCCGCTAGGGGCTCCGCTCCTTACAATGAGCAGTTCTTC. Translation: CASSSARGSAPYNEQFF.

The chain recombines TRBV6-2 or TRBV6-3 with TRBJ2-7, with no clear D. The J call is doubtful: the DNA matches TRBJ2-5 better. The CDR3 totals 16 residues. The germline V gene has CDR1 MNHEY and CDR2 SVGEGT. The CDR3 DNA sequence: TGTGCCAGCAGTTACTCAGGGCGGAAGCCGTCAGAGACCCAGTACTTC. Its protein is CASSYSGRKPSETQYF.

This chain joins TRBV6-1 and TRBJ1-6; tentative D call: TRBD1 (5 bases). From germline, CDR1 is MNHNS and CDR2 SASEGT. The CDR3 contains 15 residues. V lost 3 bases and J 10 bases, leaving 16 bases between the germline ends. The CDR3 nucleotides read TGTGCCAGCAGTGAGGTTGGAGGGGACGGGTCACCCCTCCACTTT. Translated, it gives CASSEVGGDGSPLHF.

This rearrangement joins TRBV27 to TRBJ2-4, with 8 nucleotides matching TRBD1. The J call is in doubt because the DNA end fits TRBJ2-5 better. Germline V gene data show CDR1 as MNHEY and CDR2 as SMNVEV (reference sequence). The CDR3 totals 17 residues. CDR3 DNA: TGTGCCAGCAGCTCCACCCATATAGCAGGGGGCGGAAAGACCCAGTACTTC. Protein sequence: CASSSTHIAGGGKTQYF.

To note about this clonotype: One junction end does not reproduce the germline sequence, and a read error may be involved. V and J are TRBV7-7 and TRBJ2-1; 8 bases map to TRBD2. The V gene's germline CDR1 is SSHAT and CDR2 FNYEAQ (reference sequence). The CDR3 runs to 15 residues. The CDR3, as DNA: TGTGCTAGCAGCTTCGCAACTAGCGGTGCGCATGAGCAGTTCTTC. It translates to CASSFATSGAHEQFF.

This chain uses TRBV14 with TRBJ1-1; no definite D call. This CDR3 region has 13 residues. Deletions cut 1 base from V and 5 bases from J, with 8 bases between. Looked up from germline, CDR1 is SGHDN and CDR2 is FVKESK. CDR3 DNA sequence: TGTGCCAGCAGCCAAGGAGTGGATACTGAAGCTTTCTTT. Amino acids: CASSQGVDTEAFF.

This rearrangement joins TRBV15 to TRBJ2-5, with D tentatively TRBD2 (5 bases). V lost 2 bases and J 11 bases, leaving 12 bases between the germline ends. The germline CDR1 and CDR2 sequences are LNHNV and YYDKDF (reference sequence). The length of the CDR3 is 12 residues. Written as DNA, the CDR3 is TGTGCCACCAGCAGACTCGGAAGGGAGCAGTACTTC. This sequence encodes CATSRLGREQYF.

The chain combines TRBV6-2 or TRBV6-3 with TRBJ1-2; maybe TRBD1 (5 bases). Germline loops: CDR1 MNHEY, CDR2 SVGEGT. The CDR3 sequence is 15 residues long. Trimming pared 6 bases from V and 7 bases from J, leaving 21 bases between. CDR3 in amino acids: CASRVSLIGGSGYTF. In DNA form, the CDR3 reads TGTGCCAGCAGAGTTTCTCTCATCGGGGGTTCTGGCTACACCTTC.

This chain joins TRBV11-2 and TRBJ1-4, with unresolved D. V lost 4 bases, J lost 0 bases, and 6 bases lay in between. The CDR3 is 14 residues long. Germline-derived CDR1 and CDR2 are SGHAT and FQNNGV. DNA of the CDR3: TGTGCCAGCAGCTATGATGCAACTAATGAAAAACTGTTTTTT. It translates to CASSYDATNEKLFF.

This clonotype was observed a handful of times. The chain carries TRBV12-3 or TRBV12-4 and TRBJ2-7; 7 bases are shared with TRBD2. With 0 bases clipped from V and 1 base from J, the junction kept 3 bases outside the gene matches. There are 15 residues in the CDR3. CDR3 DNA sequence: TGTGCCAGCAGTTTAGCGATGGGGGGGTCCTACGAGCAGTACTTC. As protein: CASSLAMGGSYEQYF.

The chain couples TRBV10-3 to TRBJ2-3; possible D gene TRBD2, 5 bases. CDR1 ENHRY and CDR2 SYGVKD come from the germline V gene. The CDR3 is made up of 16 amino acids. Deletions cut 0 bases from V and 1 base from J, with 11 bases between. DNA for the CDR3: TGTGCCATCAGTGAGTCGAATCGGGGTGGCACAGATACGCAGTATTTT. Amino acids: CAISESNRGGTDTQYF.

The genes are TRBV7-2 and TRBJ2-3, with 15 bases matching TRBD2. This CDR3 is 17 amino acids long. V dropped 5 bases and J dropped 1; count of bases not matched to a gene: 4. The germline CDR1 and CDR2 sequences are SGHTA and FQGNSA. Here the CDR3 DNA reads TGTGCCAGCAGCAAGGGACTAGCGGGAGGTGGCACAGATACGCAGTATTTT. Amino acids: CASSKGLAGGGTDTQYF.

The chain combines TRBV12-3 or TRBV12-4 with TRBJ2-3, with TRBD1 as a possible D gene (5 bases). This CDR3 contains 13 residues. Trimming cost V 6 bases and J 6 bases, with 13 bases left between them. The CDR3 here is CASRSTGADTQYF. CDR3 DNA sequence: TGTGCCAGCAGGTCCACAGGCGCTGATACGCAGTATTTT.

For this clonotype: One end of the junction fails to match germline, which may point to a read error. The chain carries TRBV5-6 and TRBJ2-1; D remains unclear. Germline CDR1 is SGHDT and CDR2 is YYEEEE. This CDR3 has 12 residues. CDR3 in amino acids: CASSLAYKEQFF. As DNA, the CDR3 is TGTGCCAGCAGCTTGGCGTACAAGGAGCAGTTCTTC.

DNA of the CDR3: TGCAGCGGGTCCGGGACTAGCGTCTACAATGAGCAGTTCTTC. It codes for CSGSGTSVYNEQFF. The V gene is TRBV29-1, the J gene TRBJ2-1; 10 nucleotides agree with TRBD2. Per the germline V gene, CDR1 is SQVTM and CDR2 is ANQGSEA. With V trimmed by 7 bases and J by 3 bases, 6 bases remained unmatched. This CDR3 contains 14 residues.

The J gene is TRBJ2-3, the V gene TRBV21-1; whether TRBD2, the table's D call, matches the DNA was not checked. TRBV21-1 has pseudogene status. This CDR3 contains 17 residues. The CDR3 nucleotides are TGTGCCAGCAGCCTGATCCCGCCTTCACCCAGCACAGATACGCAGTATTTT. This sequence encodes CASSLIPPSPSTDTQYF.

V gene TRBV4-1 combines with J gene TRBJ2-4; TRBD2 aligns across 11 bases. Trimming at V came to 5 bases and at J to 7 bases, leaving 4 bases not matched to a gene. This CDR3 region has 14 residues. Germline V gives CDR1 MGHRA, CDR2 YSYEKL. The CDR3 loop is CASSFSGGANIQYF. Here the CDR3 DNA reads TGCGCCAGCAGCTTTAGCGGGGGGGCGAACATTCAGTACTTC.

CDR3 in DNA: TGTGCCAGCGGACAAGGGACGGATCATTCACCCCTCCACTTT. This encodes CASGQGTDHSPLHF. V gene TRBV27 combines with J gene TRBJ1-6, with D possibly matching TRBD1 (5 bases). This CDR3 has 14 residues. The V gene's germline CDR1 is MNHEY and CDR2 SMNVEV (reference sequence). V was cut by 8 bases and J by 8 bases, with 16 bases left in between.

The J gene is TRBJ1-6, the V gene TRBV20-1; no clear D. V lost 3 bases, J lost 7 bases, and 16 bases lay in between. The length of the CDR3 is 15 residues. Germline-derived CDR1 and CDR2 are DFQATT and SNEGSKA (reference sequence). CDR3 amino acids: CSASKAVQGNSPLHF. CDR3 in DNA: TGCAGTGCTAGCAAGGCAGTTCAAGGAAATTCACCCCTCCACTTT.

This clonotype was counted between two and nine times. V is TRBV5-1 and J is TRBJ2-1; perhaps D is TRBD1 or TRBD2 (5 bases each). The V end was cut by 3 bases, the J end by 3 bases, with 16 bases between. CDR1 and CDR2 (germline): SGHRS, YFSETQ. CDR3 length: 16 amino acids. The CDR3 sequence: CASSWSEGTIYNEQFF. The CDR3 DNA is TGCGCCAGCAGCTGGAGCGAGGGGACGATCTACAATGAGCAGTTCTTC. Variable domain in full (rest from reference TRBV5-1 and TRBJ2-1): KAGVTQTPRYLIKTRGQQVTLSCSPISGHRSVSWYQQTPGQGLQFLFEYFSETQRNKGNFPGRFSGRQFSNSRSEMNVSTLELGDSALYLCASSWSEGTIYNEQFFGPGTRLTVL.